This TCR beta chain was observed in a study of shared clonotypes between healthy human individuals (dated by TCRdb to about 2020). Regarding the study in general: The cohort comprised a couple of women and three men aged 18 to 49 years. Different laboratories and diverse techniques were used to prepare libraries and sequence TCR repertoires, to increase sequencing depth and limit assay-specific biases. Between about 0.94 and 8.9 billion PBMCs per donor were obtained by leukapheresis. For each donor, three plates each were used for CD4 naive and CD4 memory, two plates were used for CD8 naive, and one plate was used for CD8 memory. To estimate repertoire size and how much clonotypes are shared between individuals, the study performed deep sequencing of blood TCR repertoires from roughly five healthy adults.

The study at large found these results: Larger estimated clonotype richness was generally found for naive subsets than for memory subsets. When four donors were compared, the shared fraction of clonotypes was about 5.2% for naive CD4, approximately 3.5% for naive CD8, 2.3% for memory CD4, and around 0.4% for memory CD8. Pairwise subsampling indicated that sequencing depth was expected to affect the degree of clonotype sharing among donors. Because the study included only a small number of donors, the genetic and exposure-history diversity represented was limited. Sampling was restricted to blood, and TCR repertoires in tissues likely differ from the TCR repertoires found in blood. Compared with non-shared clonotypes, the clonotypes found in all four sorted-subset donors had higher generation probabilities. Rarefaction of sorted-subset datasets indicated incomplete sequencing despite the large sequencing depth.

Healthy HIV-negative adults with no recently reported acute infections or vaccinations were included as donors. Every donor was a Caucasian adult residing in Nashville, Tennessee, USA. CD4+ T cells were enriched by magnetic negative selection, after which naive cells were positively selected on CD45RA and the negative fraction was taken as the memory subset. After blood collection by leukapheresis, PBMCs were isolated using Ficoll-Histopaque density gradient centrifugation and then cryopreserved in the vapor phase of liquid nitrogen. Analytical flow cytometry was used to check the purity and quantity of each magnetically sorted T cell population. Each sorted fraction had its genomic DNA isolated and then quantified by UV absorbance on a Nanodrop 2000c. Trimming removed 6 bases from V and 5 bases from J; the gene matches leave 10 bases unexplained. The germline V gene (reference sequence) specifies MNHEY as CDR1 and SMNVEV as CDR2. CDR3 length: 15 amino acids, cysteine to phenylalanine. Only the CDR3 portion is preserved as DNA: 45 bases, with reading frame beginning at the first base.

Comments on this clone: Its target antigen remains unknown. Base-call qualities are not available, and no considerably larger clone is one nucleotide away.

Using the deep immunoSEQ assay, multiplex PCR amplified TCR CDR3 regions from genomic DNA. Extracted genomic DNA from each cell subset was distributed evenly across all wells of several immunoSEQ 96-well plates, and each plate was treated as a replicate. For sorted subsets, approximately 190 ng of genomic DNA, equivalent to 25,000 to 35,000 T cell genomes, went into each replicate PCR. Purified libraries were quantified with a Qubit 3.0 fluorometer, sized on a Bioanalyzer 2100, and re-quantified with the KAPA Library Quantification kit. Every immunoSEQ 96-well plate was sequenced on a dedicated single-read 150-cycle Illumina NextSeq 550 flow cell. In the paper's pipeline: Because the immunoSEQ output held only junctional sequences and lacked quality scores, the filtering could not match the filtering applied to full-length reads. To assign V/J genes and CDR3, sequences were annotated using PyIR, a Python wrapper for IgBLAST v1.9, with IMGT germline references. Reads were removed for weak V/J assignments (E-value above 1e-6), missing CDR3, stop codons, out-of-frame junctions, or ambiguous translated residues. V3J clonotypes were defined by identical inferred V gene, J gene, and CDR3 amino acid sequence. To compute the percentage overlap between repertoires, the number of shared unique clonotypes was divided by the size of the smaller repertoire. Richness of each repertoire was evaluated using RTK rarefaction, the Chao1 estimator, and Recon v2.1 estimates of unobserved clonotypes. OLGA was used to compute generation probabilities for all TCRbeta clonotypes that the gDNA method yielded from four donors. TCRdb re-hosts the immuneACCESS table, in-frame sequences only. Its copies lack some clones; in the studies checked, an unresolved V gene accounts for under half of them, and the cause for the rest is not known. For V, J and clone size, that table is used; D and trimming come from the DNA. A total of over a million clones appear in this sample, roughly 96% of them only once. The ten largest account for roughly 1.1% of the sample.

The chain uses TRBV27 and TRBJ2-4; 7 nucleotides in the junction match TRBD1. This TCR was sampled from a man aged 30-40 years in good health. The sequencing sample was made of naive CD4+ T cells sorted from blood. The cell subset or site label corresponds to: CD45RA+ positively selected. This receptor has the CDR3 CASSPTGLGENIQYF. At the DNA level, the sequence is TGTGCCAGCAGCCCGACAGGGCTTGGGGAAAACATTCAGTACTTC.